The 11 T cell receptor beta chains given below trace back to one sample, sequenced in a study of cytomegalovirus exposure and HLA in healthy donors. PCR employed 60 Vbeta and 13 Jbeta primers. Assay: immunoSEQ multiplex PCR; the TCRdb copy retains only in-frame clones and omits some. The table shows about 160,000 clones, with roughly 77% occurring only once. The sample was PBMCs. These receptors were obtained from a human donor in good health.

As for this clone: Mismatch with germline at one junction end may stem from a read error. The chain employs TRBV14 and TRBJ2-4, with 8 bases matching TRBD1. This CDR3 is 14 amino acids long. Germline CDR1 and CDR2: SGHDN and FVKESK. The CDR3 here is CARSQWGDRCIQYF. In DNA form, the CDR3 reads TGTGCCAGAAGCCAATGGGGGGACAGGTGCATTCAGTACTTC.

The rearrangement joins TRBV4-2 to TRBJ2-7, with TRBD2 matching 7 bases. Looked up from germline, CDR1 is LGHNA and CDR2 is YNFKEQ. V gave up 1 base and J gave up 2 bases; unmatched junction bases: 5. This CDR3 has 15 residues. The CDR3 is CASSQVAREPYEQYF. CDR3 DNA sequence: TGTGCCAGCAGCCAAGTCGCGCGGGAGCCCTACGAGCAGTACTTC.

J is TRBJ2-4 and V is TRBV28; a possible D gene is TRBD1 (6 bases). This CDR3 has 15 amino acids. The germline V gene encodes CDR1 MDHEN and CDR2 SYDVKM. V lost 4 bases, J lost 6 bases, and 16 bases lay in between. Here the CDR3 reads CASSSPRGQRNIQYF. CDR3 bases: TGTGCCAGCAGTTCCCCCCGGGGACAAAGAAACATTCAGTACTTC.

The chain employs TRBV20-1 and TRBJ2-1; D gene uncertain. The V gene's germline CDR1 is DFQATT and CDR2 SNEGSKA (reference sequence). CDR3 size: 11 residues. Trimming removed 0 bases at V and 10 bases at J, with 7 bases between. The CDR3 loop is CSARDSWEQFF. The CDR3 DNA is TGCAGTGCTAGAGATAGTTGGGAGCAGTTCTTC.

The V call is TRBV27, the J call TRBJ2-1; TRBD2 agrees at 13 bases. The germline gives CDR1 MNHEY, CDR2 SMNVEV (reference sequence). V trimming: 6 bases; J trimming: 9 bases; junction bases outside the gene matches: 8. The CDR3 extends over 15 amino acids. For the CDR3, the DNA is TGTGCCAGCAGCCAACTAGCGGGAGGGCCGGGTGAGCAGTTCTTC. Protein product: CASSQLAGGPGEQFF.

The V and J genes are TRBV18 and TRBJ1-3; a weak D match, TRBD1 (6 bases). This CDR3 region has 16 residues. Germline V gene lookup returns CDR1 KGHSH and CDR2 LQKENI. The V end was cut by 4 bases, the J end by 0 bases, with 13 bases between. The CDR3 DNA reads as TGTGCCAGCTCACTTCAGGGGCGAAGCTCTGGAAACACCATATATTTT. Amino acids: CASSLQGRSSGNTIYF.

V usage is TRBV19 and J usage is TRBJ2-7, with a tentative D call TRBD2 (7 bases). V was trimmed by 6 bases and J by 6 bases, leaving 24 bases between them. CDR1 and CDR2 (germline): LNHDA, SQIVND (reference sequence). The CDR3 is 16 residues long. The CDR3 reads CASSGIPGGSLGEQYF. The CDR3 DNA reads as TGTGCCAGTAGCGGTATCCCGGGGGGCTCCCTTGGCGAGCAGTACTTC.

The chain employs TRBV7-2 and TRBJ1-5; TRBD1 might be the D (6 bases). V was pared by 1 base and J by 2 bases, with 9 bases between. The germline V gene encodes CDR1 SGHTA and CDR2 FQGNSA. The CDR3 covers 15 residues. CDR3 DNA: TGTGCCAGCAGCTTAGTAGGGGGTGGCAATCAGCCCCAGCATTTT. It encodes CASSLVGGGNQPQHF. Full variable domain (rest looked up from reference TRBV7-2 and TRBJ1-5): GAGVSQSPSNKVTEKGKDVELRCDPISGHTALYWYRQSLGQGLEFLIYFQGNSAPDKSGLPSDRFSAERTGGSVSTLTIQRTQQEDSAVYLCASSLVGGGNQPQHFGDGTRLSIL.

This chain links TRBV14 with TRBJ2-1; TRBD2 aligns across 12 bases. The CDR3 runs to 18 residues. Per the germline V gene, CDR1 is SGHDN and CDR2 is FVKESK. Trimming cost V 2 bases and J 7 bases; bases outside gene matches: 12. CDR3 DNA: TGTGCCAGCAGCCAATACACTAGCGGGAGGTTCTCCGATAATGAGCAGTTCTTC. Protein product: CASSQYTSGRFSDNEQFF.

The CDR3 spells CASSLGQGVTQETQYF. In DNA form, the CDR3 reads TGTGCCAGCAGCTTAGGACAGGGGGTCACCCAAGAGACCCAGTACTTC. The rearrangement uses TRBV13 and TRBJ2-5; 8 positions agree with TRBD1. This CDR3 is 16 amino acids long. The junction had 4 bases not matched to a gene; V was cut back by 0 bases and J by 1 base. Germline assignment: CDR1 PRHDT and CDR2 FYEKMQ (reference sequence). Variable domain in full (rest from reference TRBV13 and TRBJ2-5): AAGVIQSPRHLIKEKRETATLKCYPIPRHDTVYWYQQGPGQDPQFLISFYEKMQSDKGSIPDRFSAQQFSDYHSELNMSSLELGDSALYFCASSLGQGVTQETQYFGPGTRLLVL.

The gene calls are TRBV2 and TRBJ1-3; no reliable D call. The length of the CDR3 is 12 residues. Germline V gene lookup returns CDR1 SNHLY and CDR2 FYNNEI. The V gene lost 6 bases and the J gene lost 0 bases, with 3 bases spanning the gap. The CDR3 DNA sequence: TGTGCCAGCAGGTACTCTGGAAACACCATATATTTT. Amino acid sequence: CASRYSGNTIYF.